These 24 T cell receptor beta chains came from one sample sequenced in a study of T cell responses to AZD1222 COVID-19 vaccine. The assay was immunoSEQ multiplex PCR, and TCRdb's table has in-frame clones only and misses some. The sample contains some 89,000 clones, 90% of which appear only once. This specimen was peripheral blood, taken on day 0 of AZD1222 vaccination. Receptor source: an adult in good health.

The V gene is TRBV11-1, the J gene TRBJ1-2; 10 bases match TRBD1. The CDR3 runs to 16 residues. Looked up from germline, CDR1 is SGHAT and CDR2 is FQDESV (reference sequence). With 5 bases clipped from V and 1 base from J, the junction kept 7 bases outside the gene matches. CDR3 sequence: CASSLSRDRGNYGYTF. CDR3 DNA: TGTGCCAGCAGCCTATCCCGGGACAGGGGTAACTATGGCTACACCTTC. Complete variable domain (other parts from reference TRBV11-1 and TRBJ1-2): EAEVAQSPRYKITEKSQAVAFWCDPISGHATLYWYRQILGQGPELLVQFQDESVVDDSQLPKDRFSAERLKGVDSTLKIQPAELGDSAMYLCASSLSRDRGNYGYTFGSGTRLTVV.

V and J are TRBV6-5 and TRBJ1-5; 7 bases fit TRBD1. The length of the CDR3 is 14 residues. The V gene's germline CDR1 is MNHEY and CDR2 SVGAGI. Losses at the gene ends were 2 bases for V and 5 bases for J; bases not matched to a gene: 3. The CDR3 nucleotides read TGTGCCAGCAGTTACACAACAGGGGATCAGCCCCAGCATTTT. This codes for CASSYTTGDQPQHF.

The V and J genes are TRBV5-1 and TRBJ2-1; 9 bases agree with TRBD1. The CDR3 has 13 amino acids. CDR1 and CDR2 (germline): SGHRS, YFSETQ. Unmatched junction bases numbered 3, after V lost 5 bases and J lost 6 bases. The CDR3 DNA reads TGCGCCAGCAGACGGGACAGGGCCAATGAGCAGTTCTTC. It yields the protein CASRRDRANEQFF.

The sample holds one count of this clone. This CDR3 is CASSPPLYDRGTYYEQYF. The CDR3 nucleotides read TGTGCCAGCTCACCACCGCTGTACGACAGGGGAACCTACTACGAGCAGTACTTC. The J gene is TRBJ2-7, the V gene TRBV18; 8 nucleotides agree with TRBD1. The CDR3 length is 18 residues. The J segment lost 3 bases and the V segment lost 0 bases, leaving 13 bases of the junction unmatched. Germline CDR1 is KGHSH and CDR2 is LQKENI.

The chain is built from TRBV19 and TRBJ2-1; D is unclear. Trimming pared 6 bases from V and 5 bases from J, leaving 11 bases between. This CDR3 has 13 amino acids. CDR1 LNHDA and CDR2 SQIVND come from the germline V gene (reference sequence). CDR3 region: CASSSRTHNEQFF. CDR3 sequence (DNA): TGTGCCAGTAGCTCTCGGACCCACAATGAGCAGTTCTTC. The variable domain in full, with the rest retrieved from reference TRBV19 and TRBJ2-1, is DGGITQSPKYLFRKEGQNVTLSCEQNLNHDAMYWYRQDPGQGLRLIYYSQIVNDFQKGDIAEGYSVSREKKESFPLTVTSAQKNPTAFYLCASSSRTHNEQFFGPGTRLTVL.

This clone was picked up one time. The chain uses TRBV9 and TRBJ2-1; tentatively, D is TRBD1 (5 bases). The germline V gene encodes CDR1 SGDLS and CDR2 YYNGEE. Trimming cost V 5 bases and J 3 bases, with 9 bases left between them. This CDR3 has 13 residues. The CDR3 reads CASRGQGYNEQFF. The CDR3, as DNA: TGTGCCAGCAGGGGCCAGGGCTACAATGAGCAGTTCTTC.

This rearrangement joins TRBV5-1 to TRBJ1-1; D perhaps matches TRBD1 (5 bases). V lost 0 bases and J lost 2, with 11 bases in between. Germline loops: CDR1 SGHRS, CDR2 YFSETQ. This CDR3 is 15 amino acids long. The CDR3 DNA is TGCGCCAGCAGCTTGGTGTTTGGGGGAAACACTGAAGCTTTCTTT. Protein: CASSLVFGGNTEAFF.

This chain uses TRBV7-8 with TRBJ2-7; D unresolved. The CDR3 sequence is 14 residues long. The germline V gene has CDR1 SGHVS and CDR2 FQNEAQ. V lost 5 bases and J lost 3, with 14 bases in between. The CDR3 loop is CASSKQISSYEQYF. DNA of the CDR3: TGTGCCAGCAGCAAACAAATTTCTAGCTACGAGCAGTACTTC.

The chain links TRBV5-6 to TRBJ2-7; TRBD1 is a possible D gene (5 bases). Looked up from germline, CDR1 is SGHDT and CDR2 is YYEEEE. The CDR3 sequence is 14 residues long. V was clipped by 5 bases and J by 0 bases, with 12 bases between them. The CDR3 protein is CASRERDSSYEQYF. Written as DNA, the CDR3 is TGTGCCAGCAGGGAGAGAGACAGCTCCTACGAGCAGTACTTC.

The V gene is TRBV7-9, the J gene TRBJ2-7, with 13 bases matching TRBD2. The CDR3 is made up of 15 amino acids. V trimming: 5 bases; J trimming: 1 base; junction bases outside the gene matches: 2. CDR1 and CDR2 from the germline V gene are SEHNR and FQNEAQ (reference sequence). In nucleotides, the CDR3 is TGTGCCAGCAGCGGGGGACTAGCGGGATCCTACGAGCAGTACTTC. It yields the protein CASSGGLAGSYEQYF. Using reference TRBV7-9 and TRBJ2-7 for the parts outside the CDR3, the full variable domain is DTGVSQNPRHKITKRGQNVTFRCDPISEHNRLYWYRQTLGQGPEFLTYFQNEAQLEKSRLLSDRFSAERPKGSFSTLEIQRTEQGDSAMYLCASSGGLAGSYEQYFGPGTRLTVT.

This clone has a single count. The chain couples TRBV5-1 to TRBJ1-4; the match to TRBD1 covers 7 bases. The V gene end was trimmed by 5 bases and the J gene end by 7 bases; junction bases not matched to a gene: 11. This CDR3 has 15 amino acids. Germline CDR1 is SGHRS and CDR2 is YFSETQ. This CDR3 is CASRDPEGAGEKLFF. In DNA, the CDR3 is TGCGCCAGCAGGGACCCGGAGGGGGCGGGTGAAAAACTGTTTTTT.

The rearrangement joins TRBV11-2 to TRBJ2-7; 7 bases line up with TRBD1. J gave up 3 bases and V 3 bases, and 8 bases lay outside the gene matches. This CDR3 comprises 15 residues. Germline lookup yields CDR1 SGHAT and CDR2 FQNNGV. The CDR3 protein is CASSFGQVGVYEQYF. The CDR3 DNA sequence: TGTGCCAGCAGCTTCGGACAGGTGGGGGTCTACGAGCAGTACTTC.

The CDR3: CASSLRDTIYF. The CDR3 DNA reads TGTGCCAGCAGCTTAAGGGACACCATATATTTT. The chain combines TRBV28 with TRBJ1-3; D gene unclear. This CDR3 spans 11 amino acids. V gave up 6 bases and J gave up 8 bases, with 8 bases separating them. Looked up from germline, CDR1 is MDHEN and CDR2 is SYDVKM.

The chain couples TRBV5-1 to TRBJ1-2; no definite D call. Germline V gene data show CDR1 as SGHRS and CDR2 as YFSETQ. The ends were cut back, 3 bases at V and 1 base at J, with 7 bases in the middle. The CDR3 runs 13 residues. CDR3 residues: CASSSGVNYGYTF. DNA for the CDR3: TGCGCCAGCAGCTCCGGGGTTAACTATGGCTACACCTTC. Full variable domain (rest looked up from reference TRBV5-1 and TRBJ1-2): KAGVTQTPRYLIKTRGQQVTLSCSPISGHRSVSWYQQTPGQGLQFLFEYFSETQRNKGNFPGRFSGRQFSNSRSEMNVSTLELGDSALYLCASSSGVNYGYTFGSGTRLTVV.

The chain joins TRBV3-1 (or the pseudogene TRBV3-2) to TRBJ1-3; a possible D gene is TRBD1 (5 bases). V lost 3 bases and J lost 7, with 16 bases in between. This CDR3 is 15 amino acids long. Germline assignment: CDR1 LGHDT and CDR2 YNNKEL (reference sequence). For the CDR3, the DNA is TGTGCCAGCAGCCAGGGTTCTAAGTGGGGGAACACCATATATTTT. It translates to CASSQGSKWGNTIYF.

The chain employs TRBV16 and TRBJ2-7, with D perhaps matching TRBD2 (6 bases). Germline assignment: CDR1 KGHSY and CDR2 FQNENV. The CDR3 runs to 14 residues. Trimming shortened V by 1 base and J by 3 bases, and 10 bases separated the two germline ends. CDR3 nucleotides: TGTGCCAGCAGCCAATACGACGGGAGCTACGAGCAGTACTTC. This gives the protein CASSQYDGSYEQYF.

Concerning this clone itself: Other DNA sequences from this sample encode an identical CDR3 as well. The V gene is TRBV6-5, the J gene TRBJ2-7; 10 nucleotides agree with TRBD2. This CDR3 has 16 amino acids. V was clipped by 0 bases and J by 3 bases; unmatched bases: 5. CDR1 is MNHEY and CDR2 is SVGAGI in the germline V gene. CDR3 nucleotide sequence: TGTGCCAGCAGTTACTCGGGGTTAGCGGGGGGCTACGAGCAGTACTTC. Its translation: CASSYSGLAGGYEQYF.

This clone has a handful of counts. The J gene is TRBJ1-1, the V gene TRBV3-1 (or the pseudogene TRBV3-2), with 11 bases aligning to TRBD1. The CDR3 covers 13 residues. V shed 4 bases, J shed 7 bases, and the junction held 2 bases outside the gene matches. Germline CDR1 LGHDT, CDR2 YNNKEL (reference sequence). The CDR3: CASSLGQGGEAFF. The CDR3, as DNA: TGTGCCAGCAGCCTGGGACAGGGGGGTGAAGCTTTCTTT.

This clone was seen only a few times. This rearrangement joins TRBV9 to TRBJ1-5; tentative D call: TRBD1 (5 bases). The CDR3 length is 15 residues. Germline values: CDR1 SGDLS, CDR2 YYNGEE. Between the trimmed V and J ends, which lost 0 bases and 1 base, there was a span of 8 bases. The CDR3 DNA is TGTGCCAGCAGCGTAGGTTGGGGGAGCAATCAGCCCCAGCATTTT. It codes for CASSVGWGSNQPQHF.

This chain connects TRBV7-2 to TRBJ1-1; TRBD1 is a possible D gene (6 bases). The CDR3 runs to 15 residues. From germline, CDR1 is SGHTA and CDR2 FQGNSA. The V end was cut by 0 bases, the J end by 0 bases, with 8 bases between. The CDR3 region is CASSLARGVNTEAFF. CDR3 nucleotides: TGTGCCAGCAGCTTAGCCAGGGGCGTGAACACTGAAGCTTTCTTT.

The V gene is TRBV6-5, the J gene TRBJ1-6; unclear D gene. V was clipped by 6 bases and J by 0 bases, with 9 bases between them. Germline V gene sequence: CDR1 MNHEY, CDR2 SVGAGI. The CDR3 sequence is 15 residues long. CDR3 in amino acids: CASSLESSYNSPLHF. The CDR3 DNA follows: TGTGCCAGCAGCCTAGAGAGCTCCTATAATTCACCCCTCCACTTT.

The V call is TRBV4-1, the J call TRBJ1-2; TRBD1 matches 10 bases. This CDR3 comprises 18 residues. Germline CDR1 is MGHRA and CDR2 is YSYEKL. V dropped 1 base and J dropped 1; count of bases not matched to a gene: 9. The CDR3 region has the DNA TGCGCCAGCAGCCAAGGACAGGGGGCTAGAGTAGGTAACTATGGCTACACCTTC. Encoded protein: CASSQGQGARVGNYGYTF.

The chain combines TRBV9 with TRBJ2-5; 10 nucleotides line up with TRBD1. CDR3 length equals 16 residues. Per the germline V gene, CDR1 is SGDLS and CDR2 is YYNGEE. V gave up 0 bases and J gave up 5 bases; unmatched junction bases: 7. The CDR3 region is CASSVDGTGVWETQYF. CDR3 sequence (DNA): TGTGCCAGCAGCGTAGACGGGACAGGGGTATGGGAGACCCAGTACTTC.

Only one count was recorded for this clone. The V gene is TRBV5-1, the J gene TRBJ1-2, with 9 nucleotides matching TRBD1. The germline V gene encodes CDR1 SGHRS and CDR2 YFSETQ. The CDR3 consists of 16 residues. Unmatched junction bases numbered 7, after V lost 4 bases and J lost 0 bases. Written as DNA, the CDR3 is TGCGCCAGCAGCGCCCGACAGGGGGGGGCTAACTATGGCTACACCTTC. As protein: CASSARQGGANYGYTF.